This T cell receptor beta chain was sequenced during a study of type 1 and type 2 diabetes patients. General observations from the study: Both CD4+ and CD8+ type 2 diabetes repertoires showed significantly higher diversity than type 1.

Amplification started from genomic DNA. A primer set of 30 forward and 13 reverse primers amplified the CDR3. TCRdb fed the multiplex PCR reads into MiXCR, producing one record per CDR3 protein. The sample yields about 290,000 distinct CDR3 sequences, around 47% seen once. The V gene end was trimmed by 1 base and the J gene end by 5 bases; junction bases not matched to a gene: 2. This CDR3 contains 14 residues. CDR1 LNHDA and CDR2 SQIVND come from the germline V gene (reference sequence). Diabetic patients met standard criteria for type 1 or type 2 diabetes. Anyone with other autoimmune disease or infection in the prior four weeks was excluded. This clonotype appeared a few times. Its target is not known.

The clonotype was recovered from a man younger than 35 with type 2 diabetes. The chain combines TRBV19 with TRBJ2-1; 7 nucleotides agree with TRBD2. The specimen sequenced was peripheral blood mononuclear cells (PBMCs). CDR3 sequence (DNA): TGTGCCAGTAGTATAGGGGGGGGTCACAATGAGCAGTTCTTC. Amino acids: CASSIGGGHNEQFF. Variable domain in full (rest from reference TRBV19 and TRBJ2-1): DGGITQSPKYLFRKEGQNVTLSCEQNLNHDAMYWYRQDPGQGLRLIYYSQIVNDFQKGDIAEGYSVSREKKESFPLTVTSAQKNPTAFYLCASSIGGGHNEQFFGPGTRLTVL.